This T cell receptor (beta chain) was captured in a study of vaccination and CD4 T cells after COVID-19. Described treatment: approximately nine-day PBMC culture with coronavirus spike peptide pools or control peptides (ViraFEST assay). This clonotype ranks as medium-sized. Antigen specificity is unknown. CDR1 and CDR2 (germline): KGHDR, SFDVKD. This CDR3 comprises 16 residues. V lost 1 base to trimming and J lost 8 bases, with 17 bases between them. Oncomine TCR Beta short-read sequencing was applied to DNA from cultured CD4+ T cells. Cultures of CD4+ T cells served as the source for extracting genomic DNA. TCRdb re-analysed the PCR reads in MiXCR, keeping a single row per CDR3 protein. The sample consists of around 13,000 distinct CDR3 sequences, around 76% of them appearing once.

The source material was CD4+ T cells from blood, cultured in vitro, sampled after SARS-CoV-2 vaccination. V usage is TRBV24-1 and J usage is TRBJ2-1, with a weak D call TRBD2 (6 bases). This clonotype was obtained from a human donor who received a COVID-19 vaccine. CDR3 in DNA: TGTGCCACCAGTGATTTACGGGGAGGTAAGGTACATGAGCAGTTCTTC. Translation gives CATSDLRGGKVHEQFF.